Shown below are 16 T cell receptor beta chains from a single sample sequenced in a study of T cell responses to AZD1222 COVID-19 vaccine. The repertoire was sequenced with immunoSEQ multiplex PCR; TCRdb's copy has only in-frame clones and lacks some. The sample contains approximately 100,000 clones, 85% to 90% of which appear only once. The sequencing used peripheral blood, collected 28 days after the second AZD1222 dose. Every receptor here comes from an adult who received the AZD1222 COVID-19 vaccine.

This chain uses TRBV7-6 with TRBJ1-3; maybe TRBD1 (6 bases). The CDR3 is 16 amino acids. V was shortened by 2 bases and J by 4 bases, with 15 bases between the two germline ends. CDR1 and CDR2 from the germline V gene are SGHVS and FNYEAQ. The CDR3 region has the DNA TGTGCCAGCAGCTTAAGTGGCAGGGGTCTAGGAAACACCATATATTTT. Its protein product is CASSLSGRGLGNTIYF.

The rearrangement uses TRBV5-1 and TRBJ1-3; the match to TRBD1 covers 7 bases. Trimming cost V 4 bases and J 3 bases; bases outside gene matches: 16. This CDR3 spans 18 amino acids. Germline CDR1 and CDR2: SGHRS and YFSETQ. The CDR3 nucleotides read TGCGCCAGCAGCACCGGGCCTATGACAGGGACCGGTGGAAACACCATATATTTT. Amino acid sequence: CASSTGPMTGTGGNTIYF.

The chain has TRBV9 and TRBJ2-2, with 7 bases that match TRBD1. Germline V lookup: CDR1 SGDLS, CDR2 YYNGEE. With 3 bases clipped from V and 0 bases from J, the junction kept 2 bases outside the gene matches. The CDR3 length is 15 residues. CDR3 in DNA: TGTGCCAGCAGCGGGGGACAGACGAACACCGGGGAGCTGTTTTTT. This codes for CASSGGQTNTGELFF.

V usage is TRBV7-9 and J usage is TRBJ1-1; 9 bases fit TRBD1. After removal of 5 bases from V and 1 base from J, the junction contained 8 bases not matched to a gene. The germline gives CDR1 SEHNR, CDR2 FQNEAQ (reference sequence). The CDR3 contains 16 residues. The CDR3, as DNA: TGTGCCAGCAGCGAGGCCGGGACAGGGAAGAACACTGAAGCTTTCTTT. Translating gives CASSEAGTGKNTEAFF.

This chain joins TRBV14 and TRBJ2-5; unclear D gene. Germline CDR1 SGHDN, CDR2 FVKESK. The CDR3 is 14 amino acids. V was clipped by 4 bases and J by 5 bases, with 14 bases between them. The CDR3 reads CASSPKALWETQYF. CDR3 sequence (DNA): TGTGCCAGCAGCCCGAAGGCTCTTTGGGAGACCCAGTACTTC.

The rearrangement uses TRBV6-6 and TRBJ2-1; TRBD2 matches at 12 bases. CDR1 MNHNY and CDR2 SVGAGI come from the germline V gene (reference sequence). J lost 9 bases, V lost 10 bases, and 10 bases had no gene match. CDR3 length: 14 residues. The CDR3 loop is CATSSSGGVGEQFF. CDR3 bases: TGTGCCACCTCATCTAGCGGGGGGGTAGGTGAGCAGTTCTTC.

This clone occurred a few times. The chain employs TRBV6-5 and TRBJ1-6; tentative D call: TRBD1 (5 bases). The germline gives CDR1 MNHEY, CDR2 SVGAGI. V was shortened by 7 bases and J by 9 bases, with 16 bases between the two germline ends. CDR3 length: 14 residues. This chain's CDR3 is CASTTGRGSSPLHF. The CDR3 coding sequence is TGTGCCAGCACCACTGGGAGGGGCTCTTCACCCCTCCACTTT.

The chain employs TRBV2 and TRBJ1-5; 8 bases are shared with TRBD1. CDR3 length: 17 amino acids. V gave up 6 bases and J gave up 0 bases; unmatched junction bases: 10. In germline, CDR1 is SNHLY, CDR2 FYNNEI. The chain's CDR3 is CASSFGQGSYSNQPQHF. Written as DNA, the CDR3 is TGTGCCAGCAGCTTTGGACAGGGATCTTATAGCAATCAGCCCCAGCATTTT.

V is TRBV6-5 and J is TRBJ1-6, with D unresolved. V dropped 2 bases and J dropped 1 base, with 9 bases sitting between them. This CDR3 is 16 amino acids long. From germline, CDR1 is MNHEY and CDR2 SVGAGI. The CDR3 bases are TGTGCCAGCAGTTACGTGGTGGATTCCTATAATTCACCCCTCCACTTT. It is translated as CASSYVVDSYNSPLHF.

The chain recombines TRBV19 with TRBJ1-2, with 7 bases lining up with TRBD1. The trim removed 1 base at V and 4 bases at J, leaving 3 bases unmatched. CDR3 length: 14 amino acids. CDR1 is LNHDA, CDR2 SQIVND, per germline (reference sequence). The CDR3 here is CASSIGRGFYGYTF. Written as DNA, the CDR3 is TGTGCCAGTAGTATAGGCAGGGGGTTCTATGGCTACACCTTC.

The chain recombines TRBV2 with TRBJ2-7; D not certain. Germline CDR1 and CDR2: SNHLY and FYNNEI. The V end was cut by 7 bases, the J end by 7 bases, with 11 bases between. The CDR3 is 11 amino acids. The DNA of the CDR3 is TGTGCCAGCACTTTCCACGAAGAGCAGTACTTC. Its protein is CASTFHEEQYF.

The chain carries TRBV5-1 and TRBJ2-4; D possibly corresponds to TRBD1 (6 bases). Germline-derived CDR1 and CDR2 are SGHRS and YFSETQ. This CDR3 has 13 amino acids. V gave up 4 bases and J gave up 6 bases, with 11 bases separating them. CDR3 sequence reads: CASSVGTPNIQYF. The DNA for the CDR3 is TGCGCCAGCAGCGTTGGGACACCAAACATTCAGTACTTC.

The chain carries TRBV5-8 and TRBJ1-5; perhaps TRBD1 as D (5 bases). Germline-derived CDR1 and CDR2 are SGHTS and YDEGEE. Trimming removed 4 bases from V and 0 bases from J, with 14 bases in between. CDR3 length: 16 residues. CDR3 coding DNA: TGTGCCAGCAGCCGGGGGGTGACAAGTAGCAATCAGCCCCAGCATTTT. Residues: CASSRGVTSSNQPQHF.

This clone showed up just once. The rearrangement uses TRBV18 and TRBJ1-4; 7 nucleotides match TRBD1. V was clipped by 4 bases and J by 4 bases; unmatched bases: 9. CDR1 is KGHSH, CDR2 LQKENI, per germline. CDR3 length equals 16 residues. The CDR3 nucleotides read TGTGCCAGCTCACTATCCGTACAGGGGAGTAATGAAAAACTGTTTTTT. It is translated as CASSLSVQGSNEKLFF.

V gene TRBV18 combines with J gene TRBJ1-1, with unresolved D. Germline V gene lookup returns CDR1 KGHSH and CDR2 LQKENI. V was shortened by 7 bases and J by 1 base, with 10 bases between the two germline ends. This CDR3 has 13 residues. CDR3 in DNA: TGTGCCAGCTGCTCAGGAAGGAACACTGAAGCTTTCTTT. Its translation is CASCSGRNTEAFF.

The chain uses TRBV5-4 and TRBJ1-6; D is unresolved. The V gene lost 0 bases and the J gene lost 10 bases, with 11 bases spanning the gap. Germline values: CDR1 SGHNT, CDR2 YYREEE (reference sequence). The CDR3 has 14 amino acids. The CDR3 DNA reads as TGTGCCAGCAGCTTGGGGGGAGTGGGGTCACCCCTCCACTTT. Its protein product is CASSLGGVGSPLHF.